A single T cell receptor beta chain is shown here with its context. Its matching antigen is unknown. The CDR3 loop spans 17 amino acids. V was clipped by 1 base and J by 10 bases, with 22 bases between them. Germline lookup yields CDR1 LNHNV and CDR2 YYDKDF (reference sequence). Sequencing used immunoSEQ multiplex PCR; TCRdb keeps in-frame clones, though not all of them. Among about 140,000 clones listed, approximately 87% were seen once. This sample was included in a study of radiation and T cells in renal cell carcinoma. Study in general: Nephrectomy followed 15 Gy stereotactic body radiation by 4 weeks.

Whole-study findings and limits: Pretreatment tumor biopsies were lacking, so baseline clonotypes are unknown.

As for time point: baseline pretreatment blood. Treatment specified: 15 Gy SBRT to primary tumor, nephrectomy 4 weeks later. The patient's renal cell carcinoma had clear cell pathology. The chain combines TRBV15 with TRBJ1-4; D gene uncertain. This TCR was sampled from a woman between 50 and 59 years old with renal cell carcinoma. The specimen was blood, collected from a patient whose treatment included radiotherapy and nephrectomy. CDR3 residues: CATSRGAGPSNYGKLFF. CDR3 DNA sequence: TGTGCCACCAGCAGAGGAGCAGGACCCAGTAATTACGGAAAACTGTTTTTT.